The TCR beta chain under discussion was sequenced for a study of CD8+ T cells in alopecia areata. The CDR3 spans 14 residues. V gave up 8 bases and J gave up 5 bases; unmatched junction bases: 2. Per the germline V gene, CDR1 is WSHSY and CDR2 is SAAADI. In the case of several patients, the CD4+ cells were sorted into CD25+CD127- cells. Extraction and reverse transcription of RNA yielded cDNA as the sequencing template. Libraries were prepared by immunoSEQ multiplex PCR; TCRdb keeps only in-frame clonotypes and omits some of them. The table records over 14,000 clones, 45% to 60% of them present only once.

This receptor was taken from a human donor with alopecia areata. Sequenced: CD4+ Tregs sorted from blood. The chain has TRBV10-2 and TRBJ2-3; TRBD2 matches at 15 bases. The DNA of the CDR3 is TGCGCCAGCCGGACTAGCGGGGGGGGAGATACGCAGTATTTT. It encodes CASRTSGGGDTQYF.